Given below is one T cell receptor beta chain in context. This clone's antigen is unknown. The sample holds no much larger clone one base away, and base qualities are not on file. Reads for this sample came from an Illumina HiSeq 1500. TCRdb redid the processing of the public reads, applying fastp at Q25 and MiXCR, and retained in-frame beta chains. Here each entry gathers all rows of one CDR3 protein and keeps the most common genes and DNA. This sample is represented by 200,000 to 250,000 distinct CDR3 sequences; under 25% of them were singletons. The leading ten clones occupy about 20% of the sample. This specimen comes from a study of T cell repertoires in cytomegalovirus infection (dated by TCRdb to the late 2010s). Study-wide context: Donor HLA type was relevant to the analysis, as public TCR beta signatures indicated carriage of CMV infection together with the matching HLA type.

The germline V gene gives CDR1 as SNHLY and CDR2 as FYNNEI. The CDR3 goes from the cysteine to the phenylalanine over 15 residues. Only the CDR3 DNA stays, 45 bases, in frame from base 1. V is pruned by 5 bases and J by 3 bases, leaving 6 bases of the junction without a gene match. The paper as a whole reports these results and caveats: Carriers of CMV infection plus the relevant HLA type were discriminated by the cumulative frequency of public TCR beta family members in the study cohort and in an independent approximately 360-donor cohort. In the ex vivo response, HLA-C-restricted CMV-specific TCR beta clonotypes were dominant, and in two of eight donors the single most frequent clonotype came from this HLA-C-restricted group.

The sequence derives from a human donor in good health (CMV status not recorded). Some clones in this sample may be carry-over from other donors' samples. Material for sequencing was CD8+ T cells from PBMCs. Recombination joined TRBV2 with TRBJ2-1; TRBD2 aligns with 8 central bases. CDR3 reads: CASSLLAEYYNEQFF. The DNA reads TGTGCCAGCAGTTTACTAGCGGAGTACTACAATGAGCAGTTCTTC.